This T cell receptor beta chain was retrieved from a study of T cells in Graves' hyperthyroidism and ophthalmopathy. Diagnosis of hyperthyroidism was new in patients aged 18 to 65, and its duration was under 2 months. Not enrolled were patients with uncontrolled infection, other autoimmune disease, pregnancy or lactation. Together with thyroid ultrasound, orbital computed tomography, serum thyroxine and TRAb, clinical symptoms were used for diagnoses. General observations from the study: Among clonotypes expanded in thyroid above 0.001, most were also found in blood.

Germline CDR1 SGHAT, CDR2 FQNNGV. The CDR3 length is 15 residues. V lost 0 bases, J lost 6 bases, and 14 bases lay in between. The sample holds many counts of this clonotype. Its target is not known. Using RNA transcripts as the source, TCR beta CDR3 regions were amplified. In the first-round RT-PCR of the TCR CDR3, the HTBI primer set was used. TCRdb processed the multiplex PCR reads anew with MiXCR; each CDR3 protein has one entry. Of approximately 400,000 distinct CDR3 sequences in the sample, approximately 14% were seen once. Sequencing was done on a sample of blood. The receptor was derived from a woman younger than 35 with Graves' hyperthyroidism. The genes are TRBV11-2 and TRBJ1-2; D ambiguous. CDR3: CASSLDLAGLDGYTF. In DNA, the CDR3 is TGTGCCAGCAGCTTAGATCTTGCGGGGTTGGATGGCTACACCTTC.